This TCR beta chain was captured by sequencing in a study of Ad26.COV2.S vaccination and SARS-CoV-2 variants. Study-level information: Participant was drawn from the COV1001 Ad26.COV2.S trial arm.

Treatment in this sample: 15 to 20 received Ad26.COV2.S at low or high dose, single or two shots; about 5 received placebo; per-sample allocation not given. On day 63 after the first injection, vaccine and placebo recipients gave samples. A Boston adult aged 18-55 years was the donor. Expressing Wuhan-strain SARS-CoV-2 spike, an Ad26 vector served as the vaccine. This clone came up once. Its antigen is currently unknown. Study observations and caveats: People who got the vaccine or the placebo had similar non-spike TCR breadth.

Clones were sequenced by immunoSEQ multiplex PCR, and TCRdb holds only the in-frame ones, with some missing. The table lists a few hundred thousand clones, about 83% of them singletons. The germline gives CDR1 MNHNS, CDR2 SASEGT. The CDR3 covers 15 residues. V lost 2 bases to trimming and J lost 6 bases, with 16 bases between them. Sequencing was performed on peripheral blood, taken in a trial of Ad26.COV2.S vaccine versus placebo. The chain employs TRBV6-1 and TRBJ2-5, with a tentative D call TRBD1 (5 bases). The origin of this receptor is a person between 18 and 59 years old who received the Ad26.COV2.S COVID-19 vaccine or a placebo. CDR3 nucleotides: TGTGCCAGCAGTGAACCCTATGACAGTCAGAAGACCCAGTACTTC. This translates into CASSEPYDSQKTQYF.